Listed below are T cell receptor beta chains from one sample, sequenced in a study of human T cells and chemical hapten exposure. One entry per CDR3 protein, called by TCRdb with MiXCR from the RACE reads. The table shows tens of thousands of distinct CDR3 sequences, with about 7% occurring only once. The material sequenced was whole blood. The source of these receptors is a human donor in good health. Some clones in this sample may be carry-over from other donors' samples. Both conserved end residues are part of each CDR3. D genes are given only for firm matches. Only some rows state a clone size, as once, few, many or a class for expanded clones.

clone size: many; J gene: TRBJ2-7; D gene: .; V gene: TRBV2; CDR3 DNA: TGTGCCAGCAGTGAATACGTACACTACGAGCAGTACTTC; CDR3 protein: CASSEYVHYEQYF
clone size: .; J gene: TRBJ1-1; D gene: .; V gene: TRBV7-2; CDR3 DNA: TGTGCCAGCAGCTTTTCGAGGCAGGGGAACACTGAAGCTTTCTTT; CDR3 protein: CASSFSRQGNTEAFF
clone size: many; J gene: TRBJ2-1; D gene: .; V gene: TRBV28; CDR3 DNA: TGTGCCAGCTCTCAGGGGTGGAATGAGCAGTTCTTC; CDR3 protein: CASSQGWNEQFF
clone size: few; J gene: TRBJ2-1; D gene: .; V gene: TRBV6-1; CDR3 DNA: TGTGCCAGCAGTGAAGTAGTCGCAGACTACAATGAGCAGTTCTTC; CDR3 protein: CASSEVVADYNEQFF
clone size: many; J gene: TRBJ1-2; D gene: .; V gene: TRBV7-9; CDR3 DNA: TGTGCCAGCAGCTTAGGTGGCGGTGGGACCTATGGCTACACCTTC; CDR3 protein: CASSLGGGGTYGYTF
clone size: many; J gene: TRBJ1-2; D gene: TRBD1; V gene: TRBV4-3; CDR3 DNA: TGCGCCAGCAGCCAAGGACAGGGCTATGGCTACACCTTC; CDR3 protein: CASSQGQGYGYTF
clone size: few; J gene: TRBJ2-3; D gene: .; V gene: TRBV2; CDR3 DNA: TGTGCCAGCAGTGAAAACAGGGATACAGATACGCAGTATTTT; CDR3 protein: CASSENRDTDTQYF
clone size: .; J gene: TRBJ2-7; D gene: TRBD2; V gene: TRBV28; CDR3 DNA: TGTGCCAGCAGTTTGCTTCCTAGCGGCCCCTACGAGCAGTACTTC; CDR3 protein: CASSLLPSGPYEQYF
clone size: .; J gene: TRBJ2-7; D gene: .; V gene: TRBV20-1; CDR3 DNA: TGCAGTGTTAAGCGGTTGTCCTACGAGCAGTACTTC; CDR3 protein: CSVKRLSYEQYF
clone size: few; J gene: TRBJ2-3; D gene: .; V gene: TRBV10-2; CDR3 DNA: TGCGCCAGCAGTGATATCAGGAAAAGGGACACTAAAGATACGCAGTATTTT; CDR3 protein: CASSDIRKRDTKDTQYF
clone size: medium-sized; J gene: TRBJ2-3; D gene: .; V gene: TRBV4-1; CDR3 DNA: TGCGCCAGCAGCCAAGATCTTGCCACCACAGATACGCAGTATTTT; CDR3 protein: CASSQDLATTDTQYF
clone size: many; J gene: TRBJ2-7; D gene: .; V gene: TRBV28; CDR3 DNA: TGTGCCAGCAGTCCCGACCGATTCTACGAGCAGTACTTC; CDR3 protein: CASSPDRFYEQYF
clone size: .; J gene: TRBJ2-7; D gene: TRBD1; V gene: TRBV28; CDR3 DNA: TGTGCCAGCAGTTGGGGGACAGGGGCCTACGAGCAGTACTTC; CDR3 protein: CASSWGTGAYEQYF
clone size: few; J gene: TRBJ1-5; D gene: .; V gene: TRBV7-2; CDR3 DNA: TGTGCCAGCAGCTTAGGGGGGCGAGGTCAGCCCCAGCATTTT; CDR3 protein: CASSLGGRGQPQHF
clone size: few; J gene: TRBJ2-7; D gene: .; V gene: TRBV12-3/TRBV12-4; CDR3 DNA: TGTGCCAGCAGCCCCAGGGGGGGTTCCTACGAGCAGTACTTC; CDR3 protein: CASSPRGGSYEQYF
clone size: .; J gene: TRBJ2-2; D gene: .; V gene: TRBV20-1; CDR3 DNA: TGCAGTGCTGCAAAGCGGAGCAACACCGGGGAGCTGTTTTTT; CDR3 protein: CSAAKRSNTGELFF
clone size: many; J gene: TRBJ1-5; D gene: TRBD1; V gene: TRBV29-1; CDR3 DNA: TGCAGCGTAACGACAGGGGGTCTGTATCAGCCCCAGCATTTT; CDR3 protein: CSVTTGGLYQPQHF
clone size: .; J gene: TRBJ1-4; D gene: .; V gene: TRBV6-1; CDR3 DNA: TGTGCCAGCAGACCGGGGCGGCAGCTCAGTGAAAAACTGTTTTTT; CDR3 protein: CASRPGRQLSEKLFF
clone size: few; J gene: TRBJ1-2; D gene: .; V gene: TRBV2; CDR3 DNA: TGTGCCAGCAGTGCTCCGGGAAGCTACTATGGCTACACCTTC; CDR3 protein: CASSAPGSYYGYTF
clone size: many; J gene: TRBJ2-3; D gene: .; V gene: TRBV20-1; CDR3 DNA: TGCAGTGCTGGGGTTGGTGCCCGCACAGATACGCAGTATTTT; CDR3 protein: CSAGVGARTDTQYF
clone size: .; J gene: TRBJ2-1; D gene: TRBD2; V gene: TRBV28; CDR3 DNA: TGTGCCAGCATTTCGTCTAGCGGGAGCTACAATGAGCAGTTCTTC; CDR3 protein: CASISSSGSYNEQFF
clone size: many; J gene: TRBJ2-3; D gene: TRBD2; V gene: TRBV6-1; CDR3 DNA: TGTGCCAGCAGTGATCAGCGGGGGGGCCCAGATACGCAGTATTTT; CDR3 protein: CASSDQRGGPDTQYF
clone size: .; J gene: TRBJ2-3; D gene: TRBD2; V gene: TRBV7-9; CDR3 DNA: TGTGCCAGCAGTTCATTTAGCGGGACGTTCACAGATACGCAGTATTTT; CDR3 protein: CASSSFSGTFTDTQYF
clone size: .; J gene: TRBJ1-1; D gene: .; V gene: TRBV30; CDR3 DNA: TGTGCCTGGAGTTCGGCAGGGGCTACTGAAGCTTTCTTT; CDR3 protein: CAWSSAGATEAFF
clone size: many; J gene: TRBJ1-2; D gene: .; V gene: TRBV29-1; CDR3 DNA: TGCAGCGTTGAGCCCGTAGCAAACTATGGCTACACCTTC; CDR3 protein: CSVEPVANYGYTF
clone size: few; J gene: TRBJ2-7; D gene: .; V gene: TRBV7-2; CDR3 DNA: TGTGCCAGCAGCTTAGGACTGGAGGAGCAGTACTTC; CDR3 protein: CASSLGLEEQYF
clone size: many; J gene: TRBJ1-2; D gene: .; V gene: TRBV13; CDR3 DNA: TGTGCCAGCAGCTTCACCCAGGGGATTAACTATGGCTACACCTTC; CDR3 protein: CASSFTQGINYGYTF
clone size: many; J gene: TRBJ1-2; D gene: TRBD1; V gene: TRBV20-1; CDR3 DNA: TGCAGTGCTAGAGGACAGGGGGAATATGGCTACACCTTC; CDR3 protein: CSARGQGEYGYTF
clone size: many; J gene: TRBJ2-1; D gene: .; V gene: TRBV4-2; CDR3 DNA: TGTGCCAGCAGCCATCTCGGGCACAACAATGAGCAGTTCTTC; CDR3 protein: CASSHLGHNNEQFF